This T cell receptor (beta chain) derives from a study of monozygotic twins with cystic fibrosis. About the study: Library input was around 2.8 micrograms of fragmented DNA, with 15 PCR cycles.

Points from the study as a whole: In 13 of 16 pairs, V gene usage was closest to the co-twin's. Low clonality (median roughly 0.0095) suggested a mostly naive repertoire.

Notes on this clone: Its antigen is still unknown.

This table comes from immunoSEQ multiplex PCR, and its TCRdb copy is limited to in-frame clones, with some not included. The sample lists roughly 20,000 clones, approximately 97% seen once, with about 2% in the top ten. CDR1 and CDR2 (germline): LGHNA, YSLEER. The CDR3 totals 17 residues. With 0 bases removed from V and 8 bases from J, the gap between germline ends came to 22 bases. This TCR was sampled from a young woman with cystic fibrosis. The gene calls are TRBV4-3 and TRBJ1-2, with D possibly TRBD1 on 5 matching bases. The sample taken for sequencing was blood. The CDR3 region is CASSQDVWEGTLGGYTF. The DNA of the CDR3 is TGCGCCAGCAGCCAAGATGTTTGGGAGGGGACCCTTGGGGGCTACACCTTC.